Presented here are 9 T cell receptor beta chains from one specimen sequenced in a study of T cell responses to AZD1222 COVID-19 vaccine. The method was immunoSEQ multiplex PCR; TCRdb's version includes in-frame clones alone and lacks a portion of them. The sample carries tens of thousands of clones, about 72% recorded once. Source: peripheral blood, taken on day 0 of AZD1222 vaccination. These TCRs come from an adult in good health.

The V and J genes are TRBV7-2 and TRBJ1-6; 7 nucleotides agree with TRBD1. Per the germline V gene, CDR1 is SGHTA and CDR2 is FQGNSA. The junction had 9 bases not matched to a gene; V was cut back by 0 bases and J by 10 bases. The CDR3 consists of 16 residues. CDR3 residues: CASSLALGQGGSPLHF. The CDR3 DNA reads as TGTGCCAGCAGCTTAGCCCTGGGCCAGGGGGGATCACCCCTCCACTTT.

The chain has TRBV5-1 and TRBJ1-5, with D perhaps TRBD1 (5 bases). Trimming removed 0 bases at V and 5 bases at J, with 9 bases between. Germline assignment: CDR1 SGHRS and CDR2 YFSETQ. The CDR3 totals 14 residues. In DNA, the CDR3 is TGCGCCAGCAGCTTGGGGGGGTCTGATCAGCCCCAGCATTTT. Translated: CASSLGGSDQPQHF.

The chain joins TRBV2 to TRBJ1-5, with D hard to call. Trimming removed 7 bases from V and 4 bases from J, with 11 bases in between. This CDR3 spans 13 amino acids. CDR1 is SNHLY, CDR2 FYNNEI, per germline. The CDR3, as DNA: TGTGCCAGCACCCGGGCCCGAAATCAGCCCCAGCATTTT. Translating gives CASTRARNQPQHF. Based on the CDR3 plus reference TRBV2 and TRBJ1-5, the full variable domain is EPEVTQTPSHQVTQMGQEVILRCVPISNHLYFYWYRQILGQKVEFLVSFYNNEISEKSEIFDDQFSVERPDGSNFTLKIRSTKLEDSAMYFCASTRARNQPQHFGDGTRLSIL.

The V gene is TRBV6-5, the J gene TRBJ1-4; D not certain. Trimming cost V 7 bases and J 1 base, with 13 bases left between them. CDR3 size: 15 residues. Looked up from germline, CDR1 is MNHEY and CDR2 is SVGAGI. The CDR3 nucleotides are TGTGCCAGCACTCCCCTTTCGGGAACTAATGAAAAACTGTTTTTT. It is translated as CASTPLSGTNEKLFF.

This clone has just one count. The genes are TRBV30 and TRBJ1-5; D might be TRBD1 (6 bases). Trimming took 4 bases from V and 2 from J, leaving 9 bases between them. The germline V gene has CDR1 GTSNPN and CDR2 SVGIG (reference sequence). The CDR3 consists of 13 residues. The CDR3 DNA reads TGTGCCTGGAAGGACAGTTGCAATCAGCCCCAGCATTTT. Protein product: CAWKDSCNQPQHF. The full variable domain, its missing parts supplied by reference TRBV30 and TRBJ1-5, is SQTIHQWPATLVQPVGSPLSLECTVEGTSNPNLYWYRQAAGRGLQLLFYSVGIGQISSEVPQNLSASRPQDRQFILSSKKLLLSDSGFYLCAWKDSCNQPQHFGDGTRLSIL.

V is TRBV2 and J is TRBJ1-5; D not certain. This CDR3 spans 14 amino acids. V lost 6 bases and J 2 bases, leaving 11 bases between the germline ends. Germline V gene sequence: CDR1 SNHLY, CDR2 FYNNEI. CDR3 residues: CASSETEGNQPQHF. In DNA form, the CDR3 reads TGTGCCAGCAGCGAGACGGAAGGCAATCAGCCCCAGCATTTT.

CDR3 sequence: CASSQRTPSTDTQYF. As DNA, the CDR3 is TGTGCCAGCAGTCAGCGGACCCCTAGCACAGATACGCAGTATTTT. V is TRBV27 and J is TRBJ2-3; possibly TRBD2 for D (5 bases). Trimming stripped 5 bases from V and 0 bases from J, with 12 bases between. This CDR3 is built from 15 residues. Germline loops: CDR1 MNHEY, CDR2 SMNVEV (reference sequence).

This chain connects TRBV3-1 (or the pseudogene TRBV3-2) to TRBJ1-2; D is unresolved. The CDR3 sequence is 11 residues long. Germline CDR1 and CDR2: LGHDT and YNNKEL (reference sequence). V was clipped by 0 bases and J by 8 bases, with 4 bases between them. CDR3 nucleotides: TGTGCCAGCAGCCAAGAGGAGGGCTACACCTTC. It yields the protein CASSQEEGYTF.

A few counts support this clone. V gene TRBV28 combines with J gene TRBJ1-5, with D perhaps TRBD1 (5 bases). V lost 6 bases, J lost 5 bases, and 32 bases lay in between. Germline V gives CDR1 MDHEN, CDR2 SYDVKM. The CDR3 totals 20 residues. The CDR3 sequence: CASSSTFRGRARRPYQPQHF. The CDR3 DNA reads TGTGCCAGCAGCTCAACCTTTAGGGGCAGGGCTCGTAGACCATATCAGCCCCAGCATTTT.